This T cell receptor beta chain was observed in a study of shared clonotypes between healthy human individuals (TCRdb year 2020). With regard to the full study: A few men and two women, aged 18 to 49 years, made up the cohort. For each donor, three plates each were used for CD4 naive and CD4 memory, two plates were used for CD8 naive, and one plate was used for CD8 memory. The study deeply sequenced blood TCR repertoires of five healthy adults to estimate repertoire size and the extent of clonotype sharing between individuals. Different laboratories and diverse techniques were used to prepare libraries and sequence TCR repertoires, to increase sequencing depth and limit assay-specific biases. Each donor's leukapheresis produced roughly between about 0.9 and 9.5 billion PBMCs.

CD8 naive samples consisted of CD45RO-negative cells that were positively selected for CCR7, yielding a CD45RA+CCR7+ population without TemRA cells. Healthy HIV-negative adults with no recently reported acute infections or vaccinations were included as donors. Every donor was a Caucasian adult living in Nashville, Tennessee, USA. Blood was collected by leukapheresis, and PBMCs were isolated by Ficoll-Histopaque density gradient centrifugation and then cryopreserved in liquid nitrogen vapor phase. Purity and quantity of every magnetically sorted T cell population were checked by analytical flow cytometry. Each sorted fraction had its genomic DNA isolated and then quantified by UV absorbance on a Nanodrop 2000c. A word on this clone: Its recognized antigen is unknown. No much larger clone exists at a distance of one base, and base qualities are not known.

Between the V and J ends, shortened by 7 bases and 0 bases respectively, the junction contains 9 bases. CDR1 and CDR2 are read off the germline V gene as MDHEN and SYDVKM. From the cysteine through the phenylalanine, the CDR3 covers 13 amino acids. Of the read, only the CDR3 DNA is kept; its 39 bases are in frame from base 1. The paper's findings and limits, for the study overall: Clonotypes shared by all four sorted-subset donors showed higher generation probabilities than non-shared clonotypes. When several donors were compared, the shared fraction of clonotypes was about 5.2% for naive CD4, around 3.5% for naive CD8, more than 2% for memory CD4, and under 0.5% for memory CD8. Naive subsets generally had larger estimated clonotype richness than memory subsets did. Pairwise subsampling led to the expectation that sequencing depth would affect the degree of clonotype sharing among donors. Because the study included only a small number of donors, the genetic and exposure-history diversity represented was limited. Sampling was restricted to blood, and TCR repertoires in tissues likely differ from the TCR repertoires found in blood. Incomplete sequencing was indicated by rarefaction of sorted-subset datasets, despite the large sequencing depth.

Using the deep immunoSEQ assay, TCR CDR3 regions were amplified from genomic DNA by multiplex PCR. Extracted genomic DNA from each cell subset was spread evenly across all wells of several immunoSEQ 96-well plates, with each plate serving as a replicate. For sorted subsets, approximately 200 ng of genomic DNA, equivalent to tens of thousands of T cell genomes, went into each replicate PCR. The purified libraries were quantified using a Qubit 3.0 fluorometer, sized with a Bioanalyzer 2100, and then quantified again using the KAPA Library Quantification kit. Each immunoSEQ 96-well plate was sequenced on its own single-read 150-cycle Illumina NextSeq 550 flow cell. Concerning the study's data processing: The immunoSEQ output contained only junctional sequences without quality scores, so filtering could not match that applied to full-length reads. To assign V/J genes and CDR3, sequences were annotated using PyIR, a Python wrapper for IgBLAST v1.9, with IMGT germline references. Reads were filtered out if the reads had weak V/J assignments (E-value above 1e-6), no CDR3, stop codons, out-of-frame junctions, or ambiguous translated residues. A V3J clonotype was defined by an identical inferred V gene, J gene, and CDR3 amino acid sequence. To compute the percentage overlap between repertoires, the number of shared unique clonotypes was divided by the size of the smaller repertoire. Richness of each repertoire was evaluated using RTK rarefaction, the Chao1 estimator, and Recon v2.1 estimates of unobserved clonotypes. For all TCRbeta clonotypes obtained by the gDNA method from four donors, generation probabilities were computed with OLGA. Imported from immuneACCESS, the table was reduced by TCRdb to in-frame sequences with V and J called. These copies leave out some clones; in studies compared against another copy, an unresolved V gene accounts for under half, and the cause of the remainder is not known. D and trimming come from the DNA, and the V and J calls and clone size come from that table. A total of some 2,100,000 clones appear in this sample, 85% to 95% of them only once. Under 2% of the sample is in the top ten clones.

The material sequenced was naive CD8+ T cells from PBMCs. The cell subset or site label, as the study defines it: CD45RA+CCR7+. This chain joins TRBV28 to TRBJ1-2, with the D gene not clear enough to name. This clonotype was sampled from a man aged 18 to 29 in good health. Some clones in this sample may be carry-over from other donors' samples. The nucleotides are TGTGCCAGCACCCTACATCCTAACTATGGCTACACCTTC. Translated, this is CASTLHPNYGYTF.